The rows below give T cell receptor beta chains drawn from one sample of a study of OX40 agonist ivuxolimab in advanced cancers. The table came from immunoSEQ multiplex PCR; TCRdb's copy has only in-frame clones and leaves some out. The sample shows 27,000 or so clones, approximately 83% of them seen only once. The sample consisted of CD4+ or CD8+ T cells sorted from blood, taken in a trial of the OX40 agonist ivuxolimab. These receptors all stem from an adult with an advanced solid tumor such as melanoma, head and neck, liver or kidney cancer. Both conserved end residues are part of each CDR3. Each record gives: J gene, V gene, D gene, clone size, CDR3 protein, CDR3 DNA. A D gene is named only where the DNA matches it firmly. Where a row states a size, it is once, few, many or the class of an expanded clone; other rows omit it.

TRBJ2-1 | TRBV5-6 | NA | NA | CASSLGWVADYNEQFF | TGTGCCAGCAGCCTGGGGTGGGTAGCGGACTACAATGAGCAGTTCTTC
TRBJ2-7 | TRBV6-5 | NA | NA | CASSYAEGYEQYF | TGTGCCAGCAGTTACGCGGAAGGCTACGAGCAGTACTTC
TRBJ1-1 | TRBV5-5 | NA | few | CASSLGTTLGFF | TGTGCCAGCAGCTTGGGGACTACTTTAGGTTTCTTT
TRBJ1-5 | TRBV19 | NA | NA | CASSTEGNQPQHF | TGTGCCAGTAGTACCGAGGGGAATCAGCCCCAGCATTTT
TRBJ2-7 | TRBV2 | NA | NA | CASSEQDSPFYEQYF | TGTGCCAGCAGTGAACAGGACAGTCCTTTCTACGAGCAGTACTTC
TRBJ2-2 | TRBV7-2 | NA | NA | CASSWAGELFF | TGTGCCAGCAGTTGGGCCGGGGAGCTGTTTTTT
TRBJ2-7 | TRBV14 | TRBD1 | once | CASSQAPGGYEQYF | TGTGCCAGCAGCCAAGCCCCAGGGGGCTACGAGCAGTACTTC
TRBJ1-2 | TRBV15 | TRBD1 | NA | CATSRIGQGRNYGYTF | TGTGCCACCAGCAGAATAGGACAGGGAAGAAACTATGGCTACACCTTC
TRBJ2-3 | TRBV27 | TRBD2 | NA | CASSLVLAGGTDTQYF | TGTGCCAGCAGTTTAGTCCTAGCGGGAGGCACAGATACGCAGTATTTT
TRBJ2-5 | TRBV12-5 | NA | NA | CASGFFVETQYF | TGTGCTAGTGGTTTCTTCGTGGAGACCCAGTACTTC
TRBJ2-7 | TRBV19 | NA | NA | CASSMTGYEQYF | TGTGCCAGTAGTATGACGGGCTACGAGCAGTACTTC
TRBJ2-3 | TRBV10-1 | NA | NA | CASSGGEDTQYF | TGCGCCAGCAGTGGGGGGGAAGATACGCAGTATTTT
TRBJ2-5 | TRBV9 | NA | once | CASSPADLQETQYF | TGTGCCAGCAGCCCAGCTGATCTCCAAGAGACCCAGTACTTC
TRBJ2-7 | TRBV30 | NA | few | CAWNYGSSYEQYF | TGTGCCTGGAACTACGGGAGCTCCTACGAGCAGTACTTC
TRBJ2-5 | TRBV29-1 | TRBD1 | NA | CSVDGTGVETQYF | TGCAGCGTTGACGGGACAGGGGTGGAGACCCAGTACTTC
TRBJ1-1 | TRBV5-5 | NA | NA | CASSLDLQGGTEAFF | TGTGCCAGCAGCTTGGATTTACAGGGTGGCACTGAAGCTTTCTTT
TRBJ2-5 | TRBV9 | TRBD2 | NA | CASSVELGGPVRDQETQYF | TGTGCCAGCAGCGTAGAGCTGGGAGGGCCCGTAAGGGACCAAGAGACCCAGTACTTC
TRBJ2-6 | TRBV6-5 | NA | NA | CASSLQATGANVLTF | TGTGCCAGCAGTCTCCAGGCGACCGGGGCCAACGTCCTGACTTTC
TRBJ2-7 | TRBV29-1 | TRBD2 | NA | CSVVSGRTSYEQYF | TGCAGCGTCGTAAGCGGGAGAACGTCGTACGAGCAGTACTTC
TRBJ2-7 | TRBV6-6 | TRBD2 | NA | CASSMERESSYEQYF | TGTGCCAGCAGTATGGAGCGGGAGTCTTCCTACGAGCAGTACTTC
TRBJ2-7 | TRBV14 | TRBD2 | NA | CASSQATLLAGAREQYF | TGTGCCAGCAGCCAGGCTACCCTTCTAGCGGGAGCTCGCGAGCAGTACTTC
TRBJ2-1 | TRBV19 | NA | NA | CASTSGQGVYNEQFF | NA
TRBJ2-1 | TRBV7-9 | TRBD2 | NA | CASSALAGAYNEQFF | TGTGCCAGCAGCGCTCTAGCGGGAGCGTACAATGAGCAGTTCTTC
TRBJ1-5 | TRBV7-9 | NA | NA | CASSPSDSSNQPQHF | TGTGCCAGCAGCCCAAGTGACAGCTCGAATCAGCCCCAGCATTTT
TRBJ2-6 | TRBV28 | NA | NA | CASSFGGMFSGANVLTF | TGTGCCAGCAGTTTTGGAGGAATGTTCTCTGGGGCCAACGTCCTGACTTTC
TRBJ1-5 | TRBV28 | TRBD1 | NA | CASRVTGVGNQPQHF | TGTGCCAGCCGTGTTACAGGGGTTGGCAATCAGCCCCAGCATTTT
TRBJ2-2 | TRBV9 | NA | NA | CASSPPGGPTGELFF | TGTGCCAGCAGCCCACCTGGGGGGCCCACCGGGGAGCTGTTTTTT
TRBJ1-5 | TRBV27 | NA | NA | CASSPRDNSNQPQHF | TGTGCCAGCAGTCCGAGGGACAATAGCAATCAGCCCCAGCATTTT
TRBJ1-2 | TRBV5-4 | NA | NA | CASSLGTAPFYGYTF | TGTGCCAGCAGCTTGGGGACAGCCCCTTTCTATGGCTACACCTTC
TRBJ1-1 | TRBV4-1 | NA | NA | CASSYSGGVNTEAFF | TGCGCCAGCAGCTATAGTGGGGGGGTGAACACTGAAGCTTTCTTT
TRBJ1-2 | TRBV11-2 | TRBD1 | once | CASSGSGQKVNGYTF | TGTGCCAGCAGCGGCTCGGGACAGAAAGTAAATGGCTACACCTTC
TRBJ2-6 | TRBV27 | NA | NA | CASSLLQGPPSGANVLTF | TGTGCCAGCAGTTTATTGCAGGGGCCACCGTCTGGGGCCAACGTCCTGACTTTC
TRBJ2-7 | TRBV4-1 | TRBD1 | NA | CASSPTGYEQYF | TGCGCCAGCAGCCCGACAGGGTACGAGCAGTACTTC
TRBJ1-3 | TRBV4-1 | TRBD1 | few | CASSQGEGAGGNTIYF | TGCGCCAGCAGCCAGGGGGAGGGGGCTGGTGGAAACACCATATATTTT
TRBJ1-1 | TRBV21-1 | NA | NA | CASSTVQGCTEAFF | TGTGCCAGCAGCACTGTACAGGGCTGCACTGAAGCTTTCTTT
TRBJ1-4 | TRBV7-9 | NA | NA | CASSPQGWEKLFF | TGTGCCAGCAGCCCACAGGGTTGGGAAAAACTGTTTTTT
TRBJ2-7 | TRBV5-8 | NA | NA | CASSPWGVSSYEQYF | TGTGCCAGCAGCCCGTGGGGAGTTAGCTCCTACGAGCAGTACTTC
TRBJ2-7 | TRBV27 | NA | NA | CASSHGQGGGYEQYF | TGTGCCAGCAGTCACGGACAGGGAGGGGGCTACGAGCAGTACTTC
TRBJ1-6 | TRBV27 | NA | few | CASSARALAHSLHF | TGTGCCAGCAGTGCCCGGGCTTTAGCCCACTCCCTCCACTTT
TRBJ1-3 | TRBV30 | NA | few | CAWKGVGNTIYF | TGTGCCTGGAAGGGAGTTGGAAACACCATATATTTT
TRBJ2-2 | TRBV28 | NA | NA | CASSFRGVNSGELFF | TGTGCCAGCAGTTTTCGCGGGGTAAACTCCGGGGAGCTGTTTTTT
TRBJ1-6 | TRBV27 | NA | NA | CASSLSQGLASSPLHF | TGTGCCAGCAGTTTATCTCAGGGTTTGGCGTCATCACCCCTCCACTTT
TRBJ2-3 | TRBV9 | NA | NA | CASSVVGLATDTQYF | TGTGCCAGCAGCGTAGTGGGACTCGCCACAGATACGCAGTATTTT
TRBJ2-7 | TRBV4-1 | TRBD2 | medium-sized | CASSSLAGSYEQYF | TGCGCCAGCAGCTCCCTAGCGGGAAGCTACGAGCAGTACTTC
TRBJ2-3 | TRBV9 | NA | NA | CASSVDFSGPPDTQYF | TGTGCCAGCAGCGTAGATTTCTCGGGGCCACCAGATACGCAGTATTTT
TRBJ2-3 | TRBV27 | TRBD2 | NA | CASSPSGRPDTQYF | TGTGCCAGCAGTCCCAGCGGGAGGCCAGATACGCAGTATTTT
TRBJ1-2 | TRBV6-5 | NA | NA | CASSYSAVPLKYGYTF | TGTGCCAGCAGTTACTCGGCAGTCCCTTTAAAATATGGCTACACCTTC
TRBJ2-3 | TRBV7-9 | NA | NA | CASSSTLGTSTDTQYF | TGTGCCAGCAGCTCGACGCTAGGAACTAGCACAGATACGCAGTATTTT
TRBJ1-5 | TRBV7-8 | NA | once | CASSLGGVGDSNQPQHF | TGTGCCAGCAGCTTAGGGGGGGTGGGAGATAGCAATCAGCCCCAGCATTTT
TRBJ2-3 | TRBV4-1 | NA | NA | CASSQAGTSFSTDTQYF | TGCGCCAGCAGCCAAGCCGGGACTTCGTTCAGCACAGATACGCAGTATTTT